The text below deals with one T cell receptor beta chain. Its cognate antigen is unknown. Indicated time point: newly diagnosed GD, antithyroid drugs for less than 3 months. PBMC-extracted RNA yielded the TCR library. Germline loops: CDR1 MGHRA, CDR2 YSYEKL. This CDR3 spans 14 amino acids. Trimming took off 0 bases at V and 1 base at J, with 7 bases between the two ends. The data were taken from a study of regulatory T cells in long-lasting Graves disease. Study-wide results and limits: Reduced TCR diversity was observed in persistent Graves' patients versus newly diagnosed patients. There was favoring of TRBV28, TRBJ1-2 and TRBJ2-5 in persistent disease.

Both iRepertoire HTBI primers and Arm-PCR of CDR3 regions were used to build the TCR beta libraries. TCRdb re-called the multiplex PCR reads with MiXCR, one entry per CDR3 protein. The repertoire holds 200,000 to 250,000 distinct CDR3 sequences, with roughly a fifth as singletons. These data were also reused for a study on T cells in Graves' hyperthyroidism and ophthalmopathy. From that study: Patients counted as stable if ophthalmopathy did not develop within 18 months. HTBI primers were the set used in a first-round RT-PCR of the TCR CDR3.

The sequencing here drew on peripheral blood mononuclear cells (PBMCs), taken at new diagnosis, from a patient treated with antithyroid drugs. The rearrangement links TRBV4-1 to TRBJ2-7; D remains unclear. The sequence was obtained from a woman aged 25 to 39 with Graves disease. The CDR3 sequence: CASSQDLGSYEQYF. Here the CDR3 DNA reads TGCGCCAGCAGCCAAGACTTGGGATCCTACGAGCAGTACTTC.